The sequence of this T cell receptor beta chain was determined in a study of shared clonotypes between healthy human individuals. Repertoires were generated with immunoSEQ multiplex PCR, while TCRdb's copy carries only in-frame clones and drops some. The table lists about 580,000 clones, 95% to 98% of them singletons. The naive CD8 fraction comprised CD45RO-negative cells positively selected for CCR7 and excluded terminally differentiated effector memory CD45RA+ cells. Healthy HIV-negative adults with no recent acute infections or vaccinations were recruited as donors. Whole-study findings and limits: A generally larger estimated richness was seen in naive subsets than in memory subsets. The sharing of about 5.3% of naive CD4 clonotypes was seen across a few donors. Only a few donors were included, so the genetic and exposure-history diversity represented was limited.

Per germline, CDR1 SEHNR and CDR2 FQNEAQ (reference sequence). The CDR3 sequence is 16 residues long. V shed 5 bases, J shed 2 bases, and the junction held 9 bases outside the gene matches. As concerns this clone: Its target is not known.

This sequence was found in a man younger than 40 in good health. V is TRBV7-9 and J is TRBJ1-1, with 9 bases lining up with TRBD1. Sequencing input: naive CD8+ T cells sorted from blood. CDR3 bases: TGTGCCAGCAGCAAAGCGGACAGGGGCCCTAACACTGAAGCTTTCTTT. It specifies CASSKADRGPNTEAFF.